These T cell receptor beta chains were read from a single sample in a study of blood T cells in healthy people across ages. Using its own MiXCR run on the 5' RACE reads, TCRdb lists one record per CDR3 protein. The sample lists hundreds of thousands of distinct CDR3 sequences; 45% to 70% were seen once. Sequencing used blood. All receptors derive from a man aged 40-50 years in good health. The CDR3 runs from the conserved cysteine through the conserved F or W. The D gene is left open where the match is weak. Size tells how often a clone was seen (once, few, many) or the class of an expanded clone, and some rows leave it out.

J: TRBJ2-2
V: TRBV29-1
size: NA
D: NA
DNA: TGCAGCGTTGTTTCCAGGGGCGCAAACACCGGGGAGCTGTTTTTT
CDR3: CSVVSRGANTGELFF

J: TRBJ1-4
V: TRBV20-1
size: NA
D: NA
DNA: TGCAGTGCTAGACTCGAAAAACTGTTTTTT
CDR3: CSARLEKLFF

J: TRBJ2-1
V: TRBV4-3
size: NA
D: NA
DNA: TGCGCCAGCAGCCAAGATACTCCGGGACCAGCTACCTACAATGAGCAGTTCTTC
CDR3: CASSQDTPGPATYNEQFF

J: TRBJ2-3
V: TRBV3-1
size: NA
D: NA
DNA: TGTGCCAGCAGCCCCCTCGGGCTAGCCCCCACCACAGATACGCAGTATTTT
CDR3: CASSPLGLAPTTDTQYF

J: TRBJ1-5
V: TRBV7-9
size: NA
D: TRBD1
DNA: TGTGCCAGCAGCCTCTCGACAGGGGACAAGCCCCAGCATTTT
CDR3: CASSLSTGDKPQHF

J: TRBJ2-2
V: TRBV20-1
size: NA
D: NA
DNA: TGCAGTGCTGGACCCAACACCGGGGAGCTGTTTTTT
CDR3: CSAGPNTGELFF

J: TRBJ2-3
V: TRBV27
size: NA
D: TRBD1
DNA: TGTGCCAGCAGCTCGGGCAGGGGGATAGATACGCAGTATTTT
CDR3: CASSSGRGIDTQYF

J: TRBJ2-7
V: TRBV25-1
size: few
D: NA
DNA: TGTGCCAGCAGTGAATTATTAAATGGGGGCGTCTACGAGCAGTACTTC
CDR3: CASSELLNGGVYEQYF

J: TRBJ2-3
V: TRBV20-1
size: NA
D: NA
DNA: TGCAGTGCGCCGGCGGACTCGGGGGTCACAGATACGCAGTATTTT
CDR3: CSAPADSGVTDTQYF

J: TRBJ2-1
V: TRBV3-1
size: NA
D: TRBD2
DNA: TGTGCCAGCAGCCAATTCCTGACTAGCGGGGGGCGCCGGTCCAATGAGCAGTTCTTC
CDR3: CASSQFLTSGGRRSNEQFF

J: TRBJ1-1
V: TRBV29-1
size: NA
D: TRBD1
DNA: TGCAGCGTCGGCCCGGACAGGGACTTAACTGAAGCTTTCTTT
CDR3: CSVGPDRDLTEAFF

J: TRBJ2-6
V: TRBV7-9
size: NA
D: NA
DNA: TGTGCCAGCAGCCCCATAGTCTCTGGGGCCAACGTCCTGACTTTC
CDR3: CASSPIVSGANVLTF

J: TRBJ2-7
V: TRBV6-1
size: NA
D: NA
DNA: TGTGCCAGCAGTGAAGACACAGGCTCCTACGAGCAGTACTTC
CDR3: CASSEDTGSYEQYF

J: TRBJ2-1
V: TRBV30
size: NA
D: TRBD1
DNA: TGTGCCTGGAGTCCAGGGGGCTCCTACAATGAGCAGTTCTTC
CDR3: CAWSPGGSYNEQFF

J: TRBJ2-1
V: TRBV6-2/TRBV6-3
size: NA
D: TRBD2
DNA: TGTGCCAGCAGCCCGGTACAGCGGGAGGTATGGAATGAGCAGTTCTTC
CDR3: CASSPVQREVWNEQFF

J: TRBJ2-1
V: TRBV29-1
size: few
D: TRBD2
DNA: TGCAGCGCAGTGTTAGCGGGCAACGAGCAGTTCTTC
CDR3: CSAVLAGNEQFF

J: TRBJ2-7
V: TRBV27
size: once
D: NA
DNA: TGTGCCAGCAGTTTCAGCAGGGGTCTGGGTGAGCAGTACTTC
CDR3: CASSFSRGLGEQYF

J: TRBJ2-3
V: TRBV9
size: NA
D: NA
DNA: TGTGCCAGCAGCGTTAGAACCGGGACAAGCACAGATACGCAGTATTTT
CDR3: CASSVRTGTSTDTQYF

J: TRBJ2-3
V: TRBV4-3
size: NA
D: NA
DNA: TGCGCCAGCAGCCAAGAACCGGGGTCAGATACGCAGTATTTT
CDR3: CASSQEPGSDTQYF

J: TRBJ2-7
V: TRBV7-3
size: NA
D: NA
DNA: TGTGCCAGCAGCTTTCAAGGGGGTTCCGAGCAGTACTTC
CDR3: CASSFQGGSEQYF

J: TRBJ2-6
V: TRBV6-2/TRBV6-3
size: few
D: NA
DNA: TGTGCCAGCAGTTGGCAGGACTCTGGGGCCAACGTCCTGACTTTC
CDR3: CASSWQDSGANVLTF

J: TRBJ2-1
V: TRBV20-1
size: once
D: TRBD2
DNA: TGCAGTGCTAGCCCGAGAGCGGGATCAACACGGAATGAGCAGTTCTTC
CDR3: CSASPRAGSTRNEQFF

J: TRBJ2-2
V: TRBV6-2/TRBV6-3
size: NA
D: NA
DNA: TGTGCCAGCAGGACCGACAGAGGAGCCGGGGAGCTGTTTTTT
CDR3: CASRTDRGAGELFF

J: TRBJ1-5
V: TRBV30
size: NA
D: TRBD1
DNA: TGTGCCTGGAACCTACCCGGGACAGGGGGCCTTCAGCCCCAGCATTTT
CDR3: CAWNLPGTGGLQPQHF

J: TRBJ1-1
V: TRBV20-1
size: NA
D: NA
DNA: TGCAGTGCTAGAGATCGGCTGGCGGGCAGCCAAGCTTTCTTT
CDR3: CSARDRLAGSQAFF

J: TRBJ1-1
V: TRBV12-5
size: NA
D: NA
DNA: TGTGCTAGTGGCGGACCCACTTCGAACACTGAAGCTTTCTTT
CDR3: CASGGPTSNTEAFF

J: TRBJ2-7
V: TRBV4-1
size: NA
D: NA
DNA: TGCGCCAGCAGCGACAATCTGCTTCGCTCCTGCGAGCAGTACTTC
CDR3: CASSDNLLRSCEQYF

J: TRBJ1-1
V: TRBV5-1
size: NA
D: TRBD1
DNA: TGCGCCAGCAGCTTCATCTCCCGGGACAGGGACACTGAAGCTTTCTTT
CDR3: CASSFISRDRDTEAFF

J: TRBJ2-5
V: TRBV20-1
size: few
D: NA
DNA: TGCAGTGCTAGTTCCCAAGCTCGGTACCAAGAGACCCAGTACTTC
CDR3: CSASSQARYQETQYF

J: TRBJ1-5
V: TRBV2
size: NA
D: NA
DNA: TGTGCCAGCAGTGGGAACAGGGCAGGGAATCAGCCCCAGCATTTT
CDR3: CASSGNRAGNQPQHF

J: TRBJ2-4
V: TRBV12-3/TRBV12-4
size: NA
D: NA
DNA: TGTGCCAGCAGTTCCCCCACGGGGGGCACGTGGAACATTCAGTACTTC
CDR3: CASSSPTGGTWNIQYF

J: TRBJ2-1
V: TRBV10-3
size: NA
D: TRBD2
DNA: TGTGCCATCAGTGAGTCGACGGGAGGACGCCGGAGCGAGCAGTTCTTC
CDR3: CAISESTGGRRSEQFF

J: TRBJ1-5
V: TRBV20-1
size: NA
D: NA
DNA: TGCAGTGCCTCAACTGGACAGCTTAGCAATCAGCCCCAGCATTTT
CDR3: CSASTGQLSNQPQHF

J: TRBJ2-5
V: TRBV12-3/TRBV12-4
size: few
D: NA
DNA: TGTGCCAGCAGTTCCCGGGCTGGGCTAGAGACCCAGTACTTC
CDR3: CASSSRAGLETQYF

J: TRBJ2-5
V: TRBV7-3
size: NA
D: TRBD1
DNA: TGTGCCAGCAGCTTAGGACAGGAAGTCCAAGAGACCCAGTACTTC
CDR3: CASSLGQEVQETQYF

J: TRBJ2-1
V: TRBV5-1
size: few
D: NA
DNA: TGCGCCAGCAGTTATTCACGACTCCCCCCCAATGAGCAGTTCTTC
CDR3: CASSYSRLPPNEQFF

J: TRBJ2-5
V: TRBV29-1
size: few
D: NA
DNA: TGCAGCGTACCATTTAGCGATTACCAAGAGACCCAGTACTTC
CDR3: CSVPFSDYQETQYF

J: TRBJ2-5
V: TRBV20-1
size: few
D: NA
DNA: TGCAGTGCTAGTGCACAGGCAGAGACCCAGTACTTC
CDR3: CSASAQAETQYF

J: TRBJ2-1
V: TRBV13
size: NA
D: TRBD2
DNA: TGTGCCAGCAGCCACGGACTAGCGGGAGCGCAAACCTCCTACAATGAGCAGTTCTTC
CDR3: CASSHGLAGAQTSYNEQFF

J: TRBJ1-1
V: TRBV5-1
size: NA
D: TRBD1
DNA: TGCGCCAGCAGCTTGGAAGTGGCAGGGGGCACTGAAGCTTTCTTT
CDR3: CASSLEVAGGTEAFF

J: TRBJ2-5
V: TRBV10-3
size: NA
D: NA
DNA: TGTGCCACCAGAGGGACGCAAATGGGCGTGCAGGAGACCCAGTACTTC
CDR3: CATRGTQMGVQETQYF

J: TRBJ2-5
V: TRBV4-1
size: NA
D: NA
DNA: TGCGCCAGCAGCCAAGTGCTGGGGTTTTCAGAGACCCAGTACTTC
CDR3: CASSQVLGFSETQYF

J: TRBJ2-7
V: TRBV27
size: few
D: NA
DNA: TGTGCCAGCAGTCCGCTAACGGCCCTAGACGTCTACGAGCAGTACTTC
CDR3: CASSPLTALDVYEQYF

J: TRBJ1-1
V: TRBV15
size: NA
D: NA
DNA: TGTGCCACCAGCAGAGACCTAAAAATGAACACTGAAGCTTTCTTT
CDR3: CATSRDLKMNTEAFF

J: TRBJ1-5
V: TRBV6-1
size: NA
D: TRBD1
DNA: TGTGCCTCCAACGACAGGGGCCCCAATCAGCCCCAGCATTTT
CDR3: CASNDRGPNQPQHF

J: TRBJ2-5
V: TRBV12-3/TRBV12-4
size: NA
D: NA
DNA: TGTGCCAGCAGGCAACGACTGGGATACCAAGAGACCCAGTACTTC
CDR3: CASRQRLGYQETQYF

J: TRBJ2-1
V: TRBV28
size: NA
D: TRBD2
DNA: TGTGCCAGCAGCTCGCCGGGACTACCGGCTGTGAATGAGCAGTTCTTC
CDR3: CASSSPGLPAVNEQFF

J: TRBJ2-2
V: TRBV2
size: NA
D: NA
DNA: TGTGCCAGTAGAAGAGACAGTCGGACCGGGGAGCTGTTTTTT
CDR3: CASRRDSRTGELFF

J: TRBJ2-4
V: TRBV6-1
size: NA
D: NA
DNA: TGTGCCAGCAGTGAAAACAGAGTAAACATTCAGTACTTC
CDR3: CASSENRVNIQYF

J: TRBJ2-5
V: TRBV3-1
size: NA
D: NA
DNA: TGTGCCAGCGGCGGGACAAACCCGAAGGCCGGAGAGACCCAGTACTTC
CDR3: CASGGTNPKAGETQYF

J: TRBJ2-2
V: TRBV29-1
size: few
D: TRBD1
DNA: TGCAGCGCCGGGACAGGTTCCGGGGAGCTGTTTTTT
CDR3: CSAGTGSGELFF

J: TRBJ2-5
V: TRBV29-1
size: NA
D: NA
DNA: TGCAGCGGGGCCTTGGGGGATGCCCAGTACTTC
CDR3: CSGALGDAQYF

J: TRBJ2-1
V: TRBV2
size: few
D: TRBD1
DNA: TGTGCCAGCAGTGAAGACAGGGGGCTTCACAATGAGCAGTTCTTC
CDR3: CASSEDRGLHNEQFF

J: TRBJ2-7
V: TRBV27
size: NA
D: TRBD1
DNA: TGTGCCAGCAGTTTGGGACAGGGTAGCGGCGAGCAGTACTTC
CDR3: CASSLGQGSGEQYF

J: TRBJ2-2
V: TRBV28
size: NA
D: TRBD1
DNA: TGTGCCAGCGATAAACAGGGGTTGACCGGGGAGCTGTTTTTT
CDR3: CASDKQGLTGELFF